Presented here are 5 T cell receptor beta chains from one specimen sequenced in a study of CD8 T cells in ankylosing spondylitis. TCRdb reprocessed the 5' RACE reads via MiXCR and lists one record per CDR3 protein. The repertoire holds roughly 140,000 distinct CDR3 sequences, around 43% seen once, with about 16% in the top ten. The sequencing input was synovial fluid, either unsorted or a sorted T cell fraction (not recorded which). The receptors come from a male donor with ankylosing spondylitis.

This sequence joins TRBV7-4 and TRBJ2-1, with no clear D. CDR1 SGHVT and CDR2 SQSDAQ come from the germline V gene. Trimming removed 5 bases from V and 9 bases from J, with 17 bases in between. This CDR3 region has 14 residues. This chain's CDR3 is CASSPLDNRSEQFF. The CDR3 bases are TGTGCCAGCAGCCCCCTAGACAATAGGAGTGAGCAGTTCTTC.

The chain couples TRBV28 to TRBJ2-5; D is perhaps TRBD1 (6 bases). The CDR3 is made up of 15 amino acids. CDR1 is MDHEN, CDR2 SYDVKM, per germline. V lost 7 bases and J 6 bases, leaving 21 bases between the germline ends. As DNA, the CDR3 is TGTGCCAGCATAGGTTGGTGGGGGCGGATGAAGACCCAGTACTTC. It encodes CASIGWWGRMKTQYF.

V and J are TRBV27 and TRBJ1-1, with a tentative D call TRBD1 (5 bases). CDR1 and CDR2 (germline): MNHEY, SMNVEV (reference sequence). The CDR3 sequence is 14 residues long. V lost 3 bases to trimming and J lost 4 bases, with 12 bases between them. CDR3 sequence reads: CASSFIWGSTEAFF. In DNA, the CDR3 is TGTGCCAGCAGTTTTATATGGGGGAGCACTGAAGCTTTCTTT.

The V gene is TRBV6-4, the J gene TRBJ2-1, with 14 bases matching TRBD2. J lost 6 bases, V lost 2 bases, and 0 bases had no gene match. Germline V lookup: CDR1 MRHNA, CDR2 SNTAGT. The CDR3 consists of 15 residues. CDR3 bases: TGTGCCAGCAGTGACGGACTAGCGGGGGGCAATGAGCAGTTCTTC. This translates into CASSDGLAGGNEQFF.

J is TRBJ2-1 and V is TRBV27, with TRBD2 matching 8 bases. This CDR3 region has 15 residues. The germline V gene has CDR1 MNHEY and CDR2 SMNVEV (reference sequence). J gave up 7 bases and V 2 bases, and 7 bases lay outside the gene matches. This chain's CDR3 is CASSLLLAAGNEQFF. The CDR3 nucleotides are TGTGCCAGCAGTTTACTACTAGCGGCGGGGAATGAGCAGTTCTTC.